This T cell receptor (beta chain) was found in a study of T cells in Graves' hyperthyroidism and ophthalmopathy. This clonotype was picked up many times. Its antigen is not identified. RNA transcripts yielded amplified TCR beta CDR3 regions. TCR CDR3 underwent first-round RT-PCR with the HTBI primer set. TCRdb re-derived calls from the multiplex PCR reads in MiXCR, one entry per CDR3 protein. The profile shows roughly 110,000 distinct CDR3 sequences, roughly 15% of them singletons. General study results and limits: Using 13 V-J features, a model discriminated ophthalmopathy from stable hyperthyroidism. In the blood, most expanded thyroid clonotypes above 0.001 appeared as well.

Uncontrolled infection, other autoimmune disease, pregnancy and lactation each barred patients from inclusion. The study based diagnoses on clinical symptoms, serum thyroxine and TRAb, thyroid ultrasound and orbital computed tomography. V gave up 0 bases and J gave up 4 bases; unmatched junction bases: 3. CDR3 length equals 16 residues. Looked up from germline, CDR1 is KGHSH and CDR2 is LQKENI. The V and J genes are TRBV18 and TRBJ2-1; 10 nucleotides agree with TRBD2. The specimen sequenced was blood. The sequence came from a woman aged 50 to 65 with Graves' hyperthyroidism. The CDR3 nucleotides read TGTGCCAGCTCACCACCTAGCGGGAGGTTATACAATGAGCAGTTCTTC. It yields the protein CASSPPSGRLYNEQFF.